These T cell receptor beta chains were read from a single sample in a study of T cells after yellow fever vaccination. In TCRdb, the 5' RACE reads were re-called with MiXCR into one record per CDR3 protein. Of a few hundred thousand distinct CDR3 sequences listed, 3.5% to 4.5% are singletons. The sequenced sample was PBMCs, obtained 15 days after the yellow fever booster vaccination. These receptors originate from a young man who received the YFV17D yellow fever vaccine. CDR3s include the opening cysteine and the closing phenylalanine or tryptophan. The order of the fields is J gene, D gene, clone size, V gene, CDR3 protein, CDR3 DNA. The D gene is left open where the match is weak. Rows may omit the clone size; those that give it use once, few, many or a size class.

TRBJ2-1 NA many TRBV6-5 CASSFYRDPSYNEQFF TGTGCCAGCAGTTTCTACAGGGACCCCTCCTACAATGAGCAGTTCTTC
TRBJ1-2 TRBD1 NA TRBV7-9 CASSSQGAIYGYTF TGTGCCAGCAGCTCCCAGGGGGCGATTTATGGCTACACCTTC
TRBJ2-5 NA NA TRBV4-1 CASSQLDSQETQYF TGCGCCAGCAGCCAATTGGACAGCCAAGAGACCCAGTACTTC
TRBJ2-1 TRBD1 NA TRBV15 CATSRSGTGGSYNEQFF TGTGCCACCAGCAGATCCGGGACAGGGGGCAGCTACAATGAGCAGTTCTTC
TRBJ2-5 NA NA TRBV7-2 CASSFLRWETQYF TGTGCCAGCAGCTTTTTGCGTTGGGAGACCCAGTACTTC
TRBJ2-7 NA NA TRBV28 CASRSQLYEQYF TGTGCCAGCAGAAGTCAACTCTACGAGCAGTACTTC
TRBJ2-7 TRBD1 NA TRBV5-4 CASSLGDRGLEQYF TGTGCCAGCAGCTTGGGGGACAGGGGGCTCGAGCAGTACTTC
TRBJ2-3 NA few TRBV27 CASSPPAGGTDTQYF TGTGCCAGCAGTCCCCCCGCTGGCGGCACAGATACGCAGTATTTT
TRBJ2-1 TRBD1 few TRBV14 CASTRDSSSYNEQFF TGTGCCAGCACTCGGGACAGCAGCTCCTACAATGAGCAGTTCTTC
TRBJ2-5 NA NA TRBV7-8 CASSLTRVDGALEETQYF TGTGCCAGCAGCTTAACGCGGGTGGATGGGGCCCTAGAAGAGACCCAGTACTTC
TRBJ2-6 NA many TRBV11-2 CASISSGANVLTF TGTGCCAGCATTTCCTCTGGGGCCAACGTCCTGACTTTC
TRBJ1-1 NA many TRBV10-3 CASGGITEAFF TGTGCCTCGGGGGGGATCACTGAAGCTTTCTTT
TRBJ1-1 NA many TRBV7-6 CASSFALGAGTEAFF TGTGCCAGCAGCTTCGCTCTGGGGGCCGGCACTGAAGCTTTCTTT
TRBJ1-4 NA few TRBV6-5 CASSSGPGEGNEKLFF TGTGCCAGCAGCAGCGGCCCCGGGGAGGGTAATGAAAAACTGTTTTTT
TRBJ2-1 TRBD1 NA TRBV6-6 CASSSAGTGAGEQFF TGTGCCAGCAGTTCCGCCGGGACAGGGGCGGGTGAGCAGTTCTTC
TRBJ1-6 NA few TRBV5-1 CASSLVAGAAVWAPLHF TGCGCCAGCAGCTTGGTGGCTGGGGCCGCGGTGTGGGCACCCCTCCACTTT
TRBJ1-6 NA NA TRBV4-1 CASSQAAGPLHF TGCGCCAGCAGCCAAGCGGCCGGGCCCCTCCACTTT
TRBJ1-2 TRBD1 NA TRBV19 CASSNPGGGAYGYTF TGTGCCAGTAGCAATCCCGGAGGGGGCGCCTATGGCTACACCTTC
TRBJ2-5 NA NA TRBV4-1 CASSQRWGGPYQETQYF TGCGCCAGCAGCCAAAGGTGGGGGGGGCCCTACCAAGAGACCCAGTACTTC
TRBJ1-2 NA NA TRBV5-1 CASSPLAGGDYGYTF TGCGCCAGCAGCCCCTTGGCCGGGGGCGACTATGGCTACACCTTC